Reported below is one T cell receptor beta chain. This entry belongs to a study of brain metastases from non-small cell lung cancer. V was pared by 3 bases and J by 1 base, with 9 bases between. Germline CDR1 is SGHTA and CDR2 is FQGNSA. The CDR3 is made up of 14 amino acids. Sequencing was performed with immunoSEQ multiplex PCR; in TCRdb, only in-frame clones are kept and a portion is missing. The sample has thousands of clones; 80% are singletons. This receptor was identified in a donor over 35 with non-small cell lung cancer. Sequenced material: tumor-adjacent normal tissue. V and J are TRBV7-2 and TRBJ1-1; D might be TRBD1 (5 bases). The DNA for the CDR3 is TGTGCCAGCAGCTTGAGGGGCGCGAACACTGAAGCTTTCTTT. Translation gives CASSLRGANTEAFF.